This is a list of T cell receptor beta chains from one sample in a study of blood T cell repertoires in COVID-19. The method was immunoSEQ multiplex PCR; TCRdb's version includes in-frame clones alone and lacks a portion of them. The table includes 250,000 to 300,000 clones, approximately 91% detected once. Sequencing was done on a sample of PBMCs or T cells enriched from blood (not recorded which). All receptors come from a woman aged 40 to 50 with acute COVID-19. Both conserved end residues are part of each CDR3. Each record gives: V gene, D gene, J gene, CDR3 length, clone size, CDR3 protein, CDR3 DNA. D genes are given only for firm matches. The listing skips clone size in some rows; elsewhere it reads once, few, many or a size class.

>TRBV7-2|TRBD2|TRBJ2-7|15|.
CASSRGLAGANEQYF
TGTGCCAGCAGCCGGGGACTAGCGGGGGCAAACGAGCAGTACTTC
>TRBV5-1|.|TRBJ1-5|15|few
CASSYDSPGIGPQHF
TGCGCCAGCAGCTACGACAGCCCTGGCATAGGGCCCCAGCATTTT
>TRBV3-1/TRBV3-2|.|TRBJ1-5|15|.
CASSQGWERGQPQHF
TGTGCCAGCAGCCAAGGGTGGGAAAGGGGTCAGCCCCAGCATTTT
>TRBV5-5|.|TRBJ1-2|13|.
CASSPDIIRGYTF
TGTGCCAGCAGCCCCGACATCATACGGGGCTACACCTTC
>TRBV18|TRBD1|TRBJ1-5|16|.
CASSPIGTGGGQPQHF
TGTGCCAGCTCACCAATCGGTACAGGGGGTGGTCAGCCCCAGCATTTT
>TRBV5-4|TRBD1|TRBJ1-2|16|.
CASSPGGQGGHYGYTF
TGTGCCAGCAGCCCCGGAGGGCAGGGGGGTCACTATGGCTACACCTTC
>TRBV29-1|TRBD1|TRBJ1-2|14|once
CSVRPRDRAHGYTF
TGCAGCGTTCGCCCCCGGGACAGGGCTCATGGCTACACCTTC
>TRBV19|TRBD1|TRBJ1-5|14|.
CASSSKGAGQPQHF
TGTGCCAGTAGTTCCAAGGGGGCGGGTCAGCCCCAGCATTTT
>TRBV6-5|TRBD1|TRBJ1-6|13|.
CASSYRGNSPLHF
TGTGCCAGCAGCTACAGGGGAAATTCACCCCTCCACTTT
>TRBV19|.|TRBJ1-5|15|once
CASSIGGVGNQPQHF
TGTGCCAGTAGTATTGGGGGGGTCGGCAATCAGCCCCAGCATTTT
>TRBV7-9|.|TRBJ1-1|15|once
CASSRWEGLNTEAFF
TGTGCCAGCAGTCGATGGGAGGGATTGAACACTGAAGCTTTCTTT
>TRBV19|.|TRBJ1-4|14|few
CASSRPYGDEKLFF
TGTGCCAGTAGTAGGCCGTACGGGGATGAAAAACTGTTTTTT
>TRBV7-9|TRBD2|TRBJ2-5|14|.
CASSPRGGEETQYF
TGTGCCAGCAGCCCCCGGGGGGGGGAAGAGACCCAGTACTTC
>TRBV11-2|.|TRBJ1-4|16|.
CASSSLLITGNEKLFF
TGTGCCAGCAGCAGCTTACTAATCACGGGTAATGAAAAACTGTTTTTT
>TRBV11-3|TRBD2|TRBJ2-7|15|.
CASSPGTSGLYEQYF
TGTGCCAGCAGCCCCGGGACTAGCGGGCTCTACGAGCAGTACTTC
>TRBV5-6|.|TRBJ2-7|13|.
CASSLGQSYEQYF
TGTGCCAGCAGCTTGGGACAGTCCTACGAGCAGTACTTC
>TRBV2|.|TRBJ1-5|16|.
CASSEGKQGVNQPQHF
TGTGCCAGCAGTGAAGGAAAACAGGGCGTCAATCAGCCCCAGCATTTT
>TRBV11-1|TRBD1|TRBJ2-7|13|once
CASSQDRGSEQYF
TGTGCCAGCAGCCAAGACAGGGGGTCCGAGCAGTACTTC
>TRBV5-4|.|TRBJ2-5|16|.
CASSPGKGGNQETQYF
TGTGCCAGCAGCCCTGGTAAGGGGGGGAACCAAGAGACCCAGTACTTC
>TRBV19|.|TRBJ1-2|14|.
CATRRGNYRYGYTF
TGTGCCACCCGTAGGGGAAATTACCGCTATGGCTACACCTTC
>TRBV12-2|.|TRBJ2-7|15|.
CASRLLSGLTYEQYF
TGTGCAAGTCGCTTACTGAGCGGCCTCACCTACGAGCAGTACTTC
>TRBV3-1/TRBV3-2|.|TRBJ1-6|14|once
CASSQDSGNSPLHF
TGTGCCAGCAGCCAAGATTCAGGGAATTCACCCCTCCACTTT
>TRBV28|.|TRBJ1-5|13|.
CASSWGGGQPQHF
TGTGCCAGCAGTTGGGGTGGGGGGCAGCCCCAGCATTTT
>TRBV7-2|TRBD1|TRBJ1-1|16|once
CASSPPTGGTGTEAFF
TGTGCCAGCAGCCCCCCGACAGGGGGCACGGGAACTGAAGCTTTCTTT
>TRBV28|TRBD2|TRBJ2-3|11|.
CASRFSGAEAF
TGTGCCAGCAGATTTAGCGGGGCCGAGGCTTTT
>TRBV9|TRBD1|TRBJ2-5|17|once
CASSVGAGTGNQETQYF
TGTGCCAGCAGCGTAGGGGCCGGGACAGGGAACCAAGAGACCCAGTACTTC
>TRBV2|.|TRBJ2-5|12|.
CASSRVQETQYF
TGTGCCAGCAGCAGGGTCCAAGAGACCCAGTACTTC
>TRBV25-1|TRBD2|TRBJ2-1|13|.
CASTGGSIDEQFF
TGTGCCAGCACTGGCGGGAGTATCGATGAGCAGTTCTTC
>TRBV4-1|.|TRBJ2-7|15|.
CASSQDGLRAGEQYF
TGCGCCAGCAGCCAAGATGGGCTCAGGGCGGGGGAGCAGTACTTC
>TRBV27|.|TRBJ2-6|16|.
CASSRAGISGANVLTF
TGTGCCAGCAGTAGGGCAGGGATCTCTGGGGCCAACGTCCTGACTTTC
>TRBV19|TRBD2|TRBJ2-7|15|.
CASSTWGSGRYEQYF
TGTGCCAGTAGTACCTGGGGTAGCGGGAGATACGAGCAGTACTTC
>TRBV7-3|TRBD1|TRBJ1-1|15|.
CASSSGQGGYTEAFF
TGTGCCAGCAGCTCCGGACAGGGGGGTTACACTGAAGCTTTCTTT
>TRBV5-1|TRBD2|TRBJ2-3|17|few
CASTQTPRTSGTDTQYF
TGCGCCAGCACCCAGACCCCCAGGACTAGCGGCACAGATACGCAGTATTTT
>TRBV24-1|.|TRBJ2-7|15|.
CATSDQTSRTGEQYF
TGTGCCACCAGTGATCAGACTAGTAGGACGGGGGAGCAGTACTTC
>TRBV19|.|TRBJ1-1|13|.
CASIGTRNTEAFF
TGTGCCAGTATAGGGACACGGAACACTGAAGCTTTCTTT